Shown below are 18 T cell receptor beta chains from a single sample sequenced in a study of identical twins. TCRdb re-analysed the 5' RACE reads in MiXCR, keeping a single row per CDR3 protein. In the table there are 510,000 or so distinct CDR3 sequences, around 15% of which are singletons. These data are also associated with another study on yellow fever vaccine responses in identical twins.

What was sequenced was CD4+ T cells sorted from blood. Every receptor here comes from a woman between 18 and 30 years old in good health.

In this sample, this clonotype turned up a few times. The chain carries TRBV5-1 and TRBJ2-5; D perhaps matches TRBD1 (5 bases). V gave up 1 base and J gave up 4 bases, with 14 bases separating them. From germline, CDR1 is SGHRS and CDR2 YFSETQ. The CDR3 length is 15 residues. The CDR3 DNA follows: TGCGCCAGCAGCTTGAGGGGCCCTCGGACAGAGACCCAGTACTTC. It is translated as CASSLRGPRTETQYF. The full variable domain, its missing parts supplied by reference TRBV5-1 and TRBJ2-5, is KAGVTQTPRYLIKTRGQQVTLSCSPISGHRSVSWYQQTPGQGLQFLFEYFSETQRNKGNFPGRFSGRQFSNSRSEMNVSTLELGDSALYLCASSLRGPRTETQYFGPGTRLLVL.

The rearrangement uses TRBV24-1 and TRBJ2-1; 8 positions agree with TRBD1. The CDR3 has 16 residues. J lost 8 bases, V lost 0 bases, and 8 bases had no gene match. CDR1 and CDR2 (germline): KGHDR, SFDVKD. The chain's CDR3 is CATSDLTGGMKDEQFF. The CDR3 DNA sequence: TGTGCCACCAGTGATTTGACAGGGGGAATGAAGGATGAGCAGTTCTTC.

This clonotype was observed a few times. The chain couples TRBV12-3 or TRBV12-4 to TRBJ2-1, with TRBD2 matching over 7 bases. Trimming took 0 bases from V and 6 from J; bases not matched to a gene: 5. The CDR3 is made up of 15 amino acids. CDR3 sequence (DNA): TGTGCCAGCAGTTTAGCCCCCCGGACTAGCAATGAGCAGTTCTTC. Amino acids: CASSLAPRTSNEQFF.

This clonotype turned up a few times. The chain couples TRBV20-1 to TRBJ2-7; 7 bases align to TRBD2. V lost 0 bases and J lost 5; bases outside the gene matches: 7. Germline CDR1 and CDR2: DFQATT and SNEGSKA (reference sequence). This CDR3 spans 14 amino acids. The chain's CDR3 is CSARDRRELDEQYF. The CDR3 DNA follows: TGCAGTGCTAGAGATCGGCGGGAGCTCGACGAGCAGTACTTC.

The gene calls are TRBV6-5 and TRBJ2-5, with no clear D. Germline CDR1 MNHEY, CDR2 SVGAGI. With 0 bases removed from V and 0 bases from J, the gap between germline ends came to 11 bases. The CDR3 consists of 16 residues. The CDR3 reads CASSYSGHKYQETQYF. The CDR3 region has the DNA TGTGCCAGCAGTTACTCGGGCCACAAGTACCAAGAGACCCAGTACTTC.

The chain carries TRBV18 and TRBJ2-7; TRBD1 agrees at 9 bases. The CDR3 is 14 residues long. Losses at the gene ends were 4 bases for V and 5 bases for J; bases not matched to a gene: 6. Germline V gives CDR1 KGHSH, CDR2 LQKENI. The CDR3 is CASSRGTGSHEQYV. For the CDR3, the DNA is TGTGCCAGCTCACGAGGGACAGGGAGTCACGAGCAGTACGTC.

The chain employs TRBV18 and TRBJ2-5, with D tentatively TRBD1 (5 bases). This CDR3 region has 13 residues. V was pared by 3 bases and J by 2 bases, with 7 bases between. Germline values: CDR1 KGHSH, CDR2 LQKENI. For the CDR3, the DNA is TGTGCCAGCTCACCGACAGAACAAGAGACCCAGTACTTC. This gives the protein CASSPTEQETQYF.

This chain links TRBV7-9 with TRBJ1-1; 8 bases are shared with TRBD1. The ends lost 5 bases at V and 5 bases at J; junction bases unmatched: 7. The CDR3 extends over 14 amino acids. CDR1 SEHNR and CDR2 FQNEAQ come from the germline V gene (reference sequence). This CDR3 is CASSERRGQTEAFF. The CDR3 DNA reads TGTGCCAGCAGCGAGCGCAGGGGGCAGACTGAAGCTTTCTTT.

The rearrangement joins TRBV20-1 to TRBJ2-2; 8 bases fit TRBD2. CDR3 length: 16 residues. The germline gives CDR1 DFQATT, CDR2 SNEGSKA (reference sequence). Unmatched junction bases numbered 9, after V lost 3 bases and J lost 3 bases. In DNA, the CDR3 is TGCAGTGCTAGTGCGTTGGGAGCGGGGGACACCGGGGAGCTGTTTTTT. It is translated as CSASALGAGDTGELFF.

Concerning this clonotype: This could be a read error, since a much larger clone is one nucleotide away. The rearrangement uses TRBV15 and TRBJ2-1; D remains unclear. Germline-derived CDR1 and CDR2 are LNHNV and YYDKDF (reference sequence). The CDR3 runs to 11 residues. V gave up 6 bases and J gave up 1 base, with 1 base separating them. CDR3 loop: CATRSYNEQFF. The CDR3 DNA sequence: TGTGCCACCAGGTCCTACAATGAGCAGTTCTTC.

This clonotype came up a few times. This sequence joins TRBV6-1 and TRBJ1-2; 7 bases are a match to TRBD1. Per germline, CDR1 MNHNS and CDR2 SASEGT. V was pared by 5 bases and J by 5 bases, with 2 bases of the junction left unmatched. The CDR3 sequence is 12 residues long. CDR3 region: CASSNRGYGYTF. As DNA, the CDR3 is TGTGCCAGCAGTAACAGGGGATATGGCTACACCTTC.

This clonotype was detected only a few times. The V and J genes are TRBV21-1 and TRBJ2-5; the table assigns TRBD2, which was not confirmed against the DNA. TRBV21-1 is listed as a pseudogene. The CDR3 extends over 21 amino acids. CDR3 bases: TGTGCCAGCAGCAAGTGCCCCCACCCCACACACGCGGGACTAGCGGAAGAGACCCAGTACTTC. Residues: CASSKCPHPTHAGLAEETQYF.

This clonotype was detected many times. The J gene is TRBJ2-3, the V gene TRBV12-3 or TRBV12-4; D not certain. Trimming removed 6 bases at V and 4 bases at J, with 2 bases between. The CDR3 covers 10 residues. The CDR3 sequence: CASRADTQYF. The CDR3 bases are TGTGCCAGCAGGGCAGATACGCAGTATTTT.

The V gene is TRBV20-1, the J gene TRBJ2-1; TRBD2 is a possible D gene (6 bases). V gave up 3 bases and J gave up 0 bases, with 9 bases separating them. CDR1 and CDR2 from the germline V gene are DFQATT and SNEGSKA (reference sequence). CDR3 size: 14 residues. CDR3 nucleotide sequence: TGCAGTGCTAGGGGACTTAGCTCCTACAATGAGCAGTTCTTC. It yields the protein CSARGLSSYNEQFF.

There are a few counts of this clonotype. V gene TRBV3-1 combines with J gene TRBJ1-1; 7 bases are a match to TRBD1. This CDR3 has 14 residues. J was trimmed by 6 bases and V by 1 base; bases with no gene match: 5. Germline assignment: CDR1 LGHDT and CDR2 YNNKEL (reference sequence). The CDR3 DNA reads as TGTGCCAGCAGCCAAGGAGGGGGCCTCGCTGAAGCTTTCTTT. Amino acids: CASSQGGGLAEAFF. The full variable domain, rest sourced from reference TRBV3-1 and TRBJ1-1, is DTAVSQTPKYLVTQMGNDKSIKCEQNLGHDTMYWYKQDSKKFLKIMFSYNNKELIINETVPNRFSPKSPDKAHLNLHINSLELGDSAVYFCASSQGGGLAEAFFGQGTRLTVV.

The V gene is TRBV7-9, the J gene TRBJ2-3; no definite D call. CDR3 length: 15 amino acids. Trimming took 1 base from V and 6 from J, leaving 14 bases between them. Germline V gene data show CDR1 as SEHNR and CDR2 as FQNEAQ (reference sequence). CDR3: CASSLDRGLVDTQYF. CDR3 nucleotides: TGTGCCAGCAGCTTAGATCGCGGCTTGGTGGATACGCAGTATTTT. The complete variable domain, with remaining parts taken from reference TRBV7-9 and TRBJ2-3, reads DTGVSQNPRHKITKRGQNVTFRCDPISEHNRLYWYRQTLGQGPEFLTYFQNEAQLEKSRLLSDRFSAERPKGSFSTLEIQRTEQGDSAMYLCASSLDRGLVDTQYFGPGTRLTVL.

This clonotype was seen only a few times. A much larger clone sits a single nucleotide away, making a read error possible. The CDR3 sequence: CASSLDMGEQYF. CDR3 in DNA: TGTGCCAGCAGCTTGGACATGGGCGAGCAGTACTTC. V is TRBV5-5 and J is TRBJ2-7; D is undetermined. Between the trimmed V and J ends, which lost 0 bases and 6 bases, there was a span of 7 bases. This CDR3 comprises 12 residues. CDR1 and CDR2 (germline): SGHKS, YYEKEE (reference sequence).

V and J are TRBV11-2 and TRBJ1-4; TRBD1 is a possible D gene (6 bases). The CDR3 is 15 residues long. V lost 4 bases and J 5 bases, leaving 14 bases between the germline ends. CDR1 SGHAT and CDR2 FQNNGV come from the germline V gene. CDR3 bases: TGTGCCAGCAGCTACCGACGACAGGCAAATGAAAAACTGTTTTTT. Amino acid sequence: CASSYRRQANEKLFF. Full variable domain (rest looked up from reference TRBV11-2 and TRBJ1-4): EAGVAQSPRYKIIEKRQSVAFWCNPISGHATLYWYQQILGQGPKLLIQFQNNGVVDDSQLPKDRFSAERLKGVDSTLKIQPAKLEDSAVYLCASSYRRQANEKLFFGSGTQLSVL.